This section outlines one T cell receptor beta chain sequence together with its context. The antigen remains unidentified. This entry comes from a study of cytomegalovirus exposure and HLA in healthy donors. Background on the study: Out of about 410 genotyped donors, around 80% belonged to the Caucasian-associated ancestry cluster. Study outcomes and limitations: TCR beta V segments were, for the most part, productive about 87% or about 30% of the time in an earlier analysis. A later analysis found that most CMV-associated TCR beta chains appeared HLA-restricted. In a later analysis, across HLA loci, associated TCR counts were highest for DRB1, lowest for HLA-C.

Primers: 60 Vbeta forward and 13 Jbeta reverse. The data were produced by immunoSEQ multiplex PCR, yet TCRdb's version contains in-frame clones alone and is incomplete. The listing records 80,000 to 100,000 clones. Germline V gene data show CDR1 as KGHSH and CDR2 as LQKENI. Between the trimmed V and J ends, which lost 1 base and 1 base, there was a span of 10 bases. CDR3 length: 15 residues. The sample comprised PBMCs. The J gene is TRBJ2-5, the V gene TRBV18; a possible D gene is TRBD1 (6 bases). This sequence originates from a man aged 50-59 years in good health and CMV-seronegative. The DNA for the CDR3 is TGTGCCAGCTCACCACTGACAGGACCCCAAGAGACCCAGTACTTC. It is translated as CASSPLTGPQETQYF.